This is a list of T cell receptor beta chains from one sample in a study of shared clonotypes between healthy human individuals. TCRdb's copy holds only in-frame clones and misses some; the assay was immunoSEQ multiplex PCR. The table shows 740,000 or so clones, with less than 80% occurring only once. The sample was memory CD4+ T cells sorted from blood. All receptors come from a woman younger than 45 in good health. Each CDR3 is given with its conserved first and last residue. Each record gives: D gene, V gene, clone size, J gene, CDR3 DNA, CDR3 protein. D genes are given only for firm matches. Some rows mark clone size as missing; the rest say once, few, many or name a class of expanded clone.

D gene: .
V gene: TRBV25-1
clone size: .
J gene: TRBJ2-7
CDR3 DNA: TGTGCCAGCAGTGAAGGAGGTGAGAGCTCCTACGAGCAGTACTTC
CDR3 protein: CASSEGGESSYEQYF

D gene: TRBD1
V gene: TRBV19
clone size: few
J gene: TRBJ1-5
CDR3 DNA: TGTGCCAGTCGCACAGGGGCGCTAAGCAATCAGCCCCAGCATTTT
CDR3 protein: CASRTGALSNQPQHF

D gene: .
V gene: TRBV15
clone size: .
J gene: TRBJ2-3
CDR3 DNA: TGTGCCACCAGCAGAGCGGGACCCACAGATACGCAGTATTTT
CDR3 protein: CATSRAGPTDTQYF

D gene: .
V gene: TRBV7-2
clone size: .
J gene: TRBJ1-5
CDR3 DNA: TGTGCCAGCAGCTTGCAGGACATCTATCAGCCCCAGCATTTT
CDR3 protein: CASSLQDIYQPQHF

D gene: .
V gene: TRBV6-5
clone size: .
J gene: TRBJ1-1
CDR3 DNA: TGTGCCAGCAGCAGTCTCTTATACACTGAAGCTTTCTTT
CDR3 protein: CASSSLLYTEAFF

D gene: .
V gene: TRBV27
clone size: .
J gene: TRBJ2-3
CDR3 DNA: TGTGCCAGCAGTACCCGTTCGGATACGCAGTATTTT
CDR3 protein: CASSTRSDTQYF

D gene: .
V gene: TRBV4-1
clone size: .
J gene: TRBJ2-7
CDR3 DNA: TGCGCCAGCAGCCCGCTAAACGGTCTAGCCCGCGAGCAGTACTTC
CDR3 protein: CASSPLNGLAREQYF

D gene: .
V gene: TRBV28
clone size: .
J gene: TRBJ1-5
CDR3 DNA: TGTGCCAGCAGGTGGAACGGGGTCAATCAGCCCCAGCATTTT
CDR3 protein: CASRWNGVNQPQHF

D gene: .
V gene: TRBV28
clone size: .
J gene: TRBJ1-5
CDR3 DNA: TGTGCCAGCAGTCAGGGACAATGGATCAATCAGCCCCAGCATTTT
CDR3 protein: CASSQGQWINQPQHF

D gene: .
V gene: TRBV28
clone size: .
J gene: TRBJ2-7
CDR3 DNA: TGTGCCAGCAGTGCCCAAGCAGCCTACGAGCAGTACTTC
CDR3 protein: CASSAQAAYEQYF

D gene: TRBD2
V gene: TRBV28
clone size: .
J gene: TRBJ2-7
CDR3 DNA: TGTGCCAGCAGTCTCCCGGGACTACCCTACGAGCAGTACTTC
CDR3 protein: CASSLPGLPYEQYF

D gene: .
V gene: TRBV28
clone size: .
J gene: TRBJ2-3
CDR3 DNA: TGTGCCAGTCGGCAAAGAAGCACAGATACGCAGTATTTT
CDR3 protein: CASRQRSTDTQYF

D gene: .
V gene: TRBV20-1
clone size: few
J gene: TRBJ1-2
CDR3 DNA: TGCAGTGCTAGAGCTAACTATGGCTACACCTTC
CDR3 protein: CSARANYGYTF

D gene: .
V gene: TRBV30
clone size: few
J gene: TRBJ2-3
CDR3 DNA: TGTGCCTGGAAATTCAGGAGGAACACAGATACGCAGTATTTT
CDR3 protein: CAWKFRRNTDTQYF

D gene: .
V gene: TRBV5-1
clone size: .
J gene: TRBJ2-7
CDR3 DNA: TGCGCCAGCAGCGCCGGGACACCAACCTACGAGCAGTACTTC
CDR3 protein: CASSAGTPTYEQYF

D gene: .
V gene: TRBV18
clone size: once
J gene: TRBJ1-5
CDR3 DNA: TGTGCCAGCTCACCCGACAGATACAATCAGCCCCAGCATTTT
CDR3 protein: CASSPDRYNQPQHF